This T cell receptor (beta chain) was captured by sequencing in a study of Graves' ophthalmopathy and Graves' hyperthyroidism. As for the study in general: Upon initial diagnosis and before any treatment, peripheral blood was collected.

RNA transcripts provided the template for amplifying TCR beta CDR3 regions. HTBI primers primed a first-round RT-PCR, and a second-round multiplex PCR followed. Via MiXCR, TCRdb re-called the multiplex PCR reads, giving one row per CDR3 protein. The repertoire holds more than 150,000 distinct CDR3 sequences, with about 40% as singletons. This CDR3 spans 13 amino acids. Trimming cost V 4 bases and J 4 bases, with 11 bases left between them. CDR1 and CDR2 (germline): MDHEN, SYDVKM. Every ophthalmopathy donor presented moderate-to-severe activity, CAS ≥3, NOSPECS ≥4 and duration under 3 months. The sample taken for sequencing was peripheral blood. The V call is TRBV28, the J call TRBJ2-7; TRBD2 is a possible D gene (6 bases). This sequence was found in a woman in her thirties or forties with Graves' ophthalmopathy. The CDR3 region has the DNA TGTGCCAGCAGTTCGGCGGGACCTTACGAGCAGTACTTC. As protein: CASSSAGPYEQYF.